This record concerns one T cell receptor beta chain sequence. This clone's antigen is unknown. Within one base of it there is no much larger clone, and no base qualities were kept. This sample was taken from a study of persistence of HIV-infected CD4 T cells (dated by TCRdb to 2018 to 2021). With respect to the entire study: The median time participants had been on suppressive ART was 7 to 9 years. CMV- and HIV-1 Gag-responding CD4+ T cells were isolated from ART-treated individuals so that antigen-driven clonal expansion of HIV-1-infected cells could be examined. Proviral sequencing was used to assess clonality among infected cells, whereas TCRbeta sequencing gauged the clonality of all cells within each sorted population. For the TCR cluster analysis across participants, fewer than 10 participants were included for CMV and over 5 participants for Gag. Anti-CD3/anti-CD28 stimulation activated a higher proportion of cells, with a lower memory fraction, than antigen stimulation. Peripheral blood samples of up to 180 mL were taken at multiple time points, with the exception of a couple of participants who underwent leukapheresis at a single time point.

Its CDR3 holds 15 amino acids, cysteine through phenylalanine. The DNA shown is the 45-base CDR3, in frame from base 1. V loses 0 bases, J loses 0 bases, and the germline ends lie 9 bases apart. Via the germline V gene, CDR1 is SGDLS and CDR2 YYNGEE. Study-level results and caveats: TCR oligoclonality correlated with proviral oligoclonality within the same sorted populations. TCRbeta richness in CMV- and Gag-responding cells was significantly lower than in anti-CD3/anti-CD28-responding cells; CMV-responding cells had higher oligoclonality than CD3/CD28-stimulated and Gag-responding cells. Enrichment of degenerate expanded CDR3beta sequences was found in antigen-responding cells, suggesting convergent selection of CD4+ responses to CMV and Gag. Restriction of bulk TCR analyses to the rare CMV-responding cells that actually carried HIV-1 proviruses was not possible. The study involved few individuals and tested only a limited range of antigens.

Read against the paper, the sample's treatment or condition label means: suppressive antiretroviral therapy. As a nonspecific positive control representing the CD4+ T cell repertoire, the cells were stimulated with anti-CD3/anti-CD28 magnetic beads. Sorting of responding CD4+ T cells was based on upregulation of both CD40 ligand and CD69. HIV-1-infected adults in whom suppressive ART had been started during chronic infection were enrolled as participants. For at least 4 years, the participants' plasma HIV-1 RNA had been undetectable, below 50 copies/mL. To be included, participants needed a CD4+ T cell count above 400 cells/uL and a positive CMV serology. Before stimulation, PBMCs were isolated using density centrifugation and then depleted of CD8+ T cells. For around 18 hours, CD8-depleted PBMCs were stimulated with anti-CD28/CD49d costimulation, a CD40-blocking antibody, and enfuvirtide, which was added to prevent new infections. Cells were sorted on a Beckman Coulter MoFlo Legacy or XDP sorter, with propidium iodide excluding dead cells. Genomic DNA was extracted with the QIAamp DNA Mini Kit for samples above one million cells, otherwise with the Quick-DNA Microprep Kit.

The immunoSEQ hsTCRB assay version 4 in survey mode was used to sequence TCRbeta repertoires from genomic DNA. For TCRbeta sequencing, genomic DNA was diluted to about 9.7 ng/uL, and up to 1 ug was used per sample. In the authors' own workflow: TCRbeta data were analyzed in ImmunoSeq Analyzer 3.0, with diversity computed on productive nucleotide rearrangements. The improved Chao index was used to estimate lower-bound TCR diversity, and the Gini coefficient was used to estimate clonality using the Immunarch R package. Different nucleotide rearrangements encoding the same CDR3beta amino acid sequence were counted as distinct clonotypes. Differential abundance analysis identified TCRbeta sequences significantly enriched in antigen-responding cells relative to anti-CD3/anti-CD28-activated cells. GLIPH2 clustered TCRs by predicted peptide-MHC specificity, both within individual participants and across merged participant data sets. Drawn from immuneACCESS, this table holds only the in-frame rearrangements with V and J called that TCRdb kept. Clones are partly lost; checked studies trace under half to an unresolved V gene and leave the rest unexplained. That table is the source of V, J and clone size, and D and trimming were worked out from the DNA. This sample lists about 45,000 clones; about 90% were detected once. The top ten clonotypes cover more than 2.5% of the sample.

The TCR sequence derives from an adult woman with HIV who was CMV-seropositive. This specimen was CD4+ T cells sorted from PBMCs after roughly 18-hour stimulation, taken from a patient who received antiretroviral therapy. The intended sense of this specimen's cell subset or site label: CD40L+CD69+ CD4 T cells responding to anti-CD3/anti-CD28 beads, representing the overall repertoire. This chain joins TRBV9 to TRBJ1-1; the best D guess is TRBD1, with 5 bases matching. The sequenced DNA is TGTGCCAGCAGCGTAGGGGGCAGAATGAACACTGAAGCTTTCTTT. Its protein reads: CASSVGGRMNTEAFF.